This T cell receptor (beta chain) was recovered during a study of T-cell reconstitution after alpha-beta-depleted transplantation in children. General study points: It was reported that alpha-beta T cells came from several hundred expanded graft clones (about two months after transplant). Surviving recipient cells, namely T cells and thymic progenitors, were the source of high day-60 TCRbeta diversity in some patients.

The CDR3 runs 15 residues. The germline V gene encodes CDR1 KGHDR and CDR2 SFDVKD. V lost 6 bases to trimming and J lost 4 bases; unmatched junction nucleotides: 6. Points on this clonotype: Its antigen is unknown.

Library preparation (for TCRbeta) was performed with unique molecular identifiers. MiXCR, run by TCRdb on the PCR reads, gives a single entry per CDR3 protein. This sample yields 330,000 or so distinct CDR3 sequences, of which about a tenth are seen a single time; approximately 7.6% belongs to the top ten. The origin of this receptor is a boy under two years old with acute myeloid leukemia, due to receive a stem cell transplant. This chain links TRBV24-1 with TRBJ2-1, with 9 nucleotides matching TRBD2. The source was PBMCs, collected before TCRalphabeta/CD19-depleted stem cell transplant. The CDR3 nucleotides read TGTGCCACCAGTCCGGTGGCGGGAGGGTACAATGAGCAGTTCTTC. Amino acid sequence: CATSPVAGGYNEQFF.